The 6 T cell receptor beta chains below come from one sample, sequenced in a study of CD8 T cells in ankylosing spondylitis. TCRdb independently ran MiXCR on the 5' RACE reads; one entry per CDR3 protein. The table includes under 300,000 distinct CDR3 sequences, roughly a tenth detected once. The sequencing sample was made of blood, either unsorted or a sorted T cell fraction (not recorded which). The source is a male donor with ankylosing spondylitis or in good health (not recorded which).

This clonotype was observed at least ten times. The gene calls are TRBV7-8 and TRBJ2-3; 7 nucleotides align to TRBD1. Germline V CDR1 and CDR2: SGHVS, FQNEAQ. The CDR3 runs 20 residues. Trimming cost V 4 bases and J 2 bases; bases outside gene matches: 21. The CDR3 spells CASSSSPSGTVPFLTDTQYF. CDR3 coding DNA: TGTGCCAGCAGCTCTTCCCCTTCCGGGACAGTCCCCTTCCTCACAGATACGCAGTATTTT.

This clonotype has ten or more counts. CDR3 loop: CASSYAPGQRIQETQYF. The CDR3 region has the DNA TGTGCCAGCAGTTACGCCCCGGGACAGAGAATACAAGAGACCCAGTACTTC. The gene calls are TRBV6-5 and TRBJ2-5; 7 bases fit TRBD1. In germline, CDR1 is MNHEY, CDR2 SVGAGI. This CDR3 has 17 amino acids. Germline trimming cut 2 bases from V and 2 bases from J; bases unmatched to any gene: 11.

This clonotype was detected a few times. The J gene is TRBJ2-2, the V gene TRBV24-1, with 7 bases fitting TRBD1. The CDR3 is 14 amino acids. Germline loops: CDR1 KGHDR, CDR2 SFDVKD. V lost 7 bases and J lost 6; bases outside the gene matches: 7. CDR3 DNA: TGTGCCACCAGGACGACAACAGGGGCCGGGGAGCTGTTTTTT. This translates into CATRTTTGAGELFF.

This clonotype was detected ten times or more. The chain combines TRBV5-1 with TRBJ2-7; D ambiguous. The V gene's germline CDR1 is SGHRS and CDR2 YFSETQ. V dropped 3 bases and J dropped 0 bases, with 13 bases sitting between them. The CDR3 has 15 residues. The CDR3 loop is CASSYPDRSSYEQYF. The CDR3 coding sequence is TGCGCCAGCAGCTACCCAGACCGCAGCTCCTACGAGCAGTACTTC.

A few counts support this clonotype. The CDR3 reads CASSLAAGTSGPGYEQYF. The CDR3, as DNA: TGTGCCAGCAGCTTAGCGGCGGGGACTAGCGGTCCTGGGTACGAGCAGTACTTC. The chain joins TRBV7-6 to TRBJ2-7; 11 nucleotides agree with TRBD2. The CDR3 covers 18 residues. Germline V lookup: CDR1 SGHVS, CDR2 FNYEAQ. V lost 0 bases to trimming and J lost 4 bases; unmatched junction nucleotides: 11.

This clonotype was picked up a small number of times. This CDR3 reads CSARDYSSYNEQFF. The DNA for the CDR3 is TGCAGTGCTAGAGACTACTCTTCCTACAATGAGCAGTTCTTC. The V and J genes are TRBV20-1 and TRBJ2-1; D ambiguous. Between the trimmed V and J ends, which lost 0 bases and 1 base, there was a span of 7 bases. The CDR3 totals 14 residues. CDR1 and CDR2 from the germline V gene are DFQATT and SNEGSKA (reference sequence).